These 3 T cell receptor beta chains came from one sample sequenced in a study of identical twins' blood T cells. TCRdb redid the calling of the 5' RACE reads with MiXCR, one entry per CDR3 protein. Among 300,000 to 400,000 distinct CDR3 sequences listed, around 30% were seen once. Sequences were obtained from PBMCs. All receptors derive from a woman between 18 and 50 years old in good health.

This clonotype has more than one count but fewer than ten. V is TRBV18 and J is TRBJ1-1, with D uncertain. Germline CDR1 is KGHSH and CDR2 is LQKENI. The CDR3 is made up of 16 amino acids. V was shortened by 4 bases and J by 0 bases, with 15 bases between the two germline ends. For the CDR3, the DNA is TGTGCCAGCTCACTACACGGCCGACATTTGAACACTGAAGCTTTCTTT. It specifies CASSLHGRHLNTEAFF.

The chain combines TRBV7-9 with TRBJ1-1, with TRBD1 as a possible D gene (5 bases). The CDR3 runs 14 residues. CDR1 and CDR2 from the germline V gene are SEHNR and FQNEAQ (reference sequence). V shed 5 bases and J shed 4 bases, with 14 bases lying between them. The DNA for the CDR3 is TGTGCCAGCAGCCCGGGACCGCTGATCACTGAAGCTTTCTTT. It yields the protein CASSPGPLITEAFF.

The rearrangement links TRBV20-1 to TRBJ2-3; no clear D gene. V was trimmed by 3 bases and J by 4 bases, leaving 8 bases between them. CDR1 is DFQATT and CDR2 is SNEGSKA in the germline V gene (reference sequence). The CDR3 covers 12 residues. Here the CDR3 reads CSASLGADTQYF. For the CDR3, the DNA is TGCAGTGCTAGCCTTGGGGCAGATACGCAGTATTTT.